Listed here are 5 T cell receptor beta chains from one sample, sequenced in a study of blood T cells in healthy people across ages. The second PCR ran about 6 to 12 cycles with a sample-barcoded 5' primer and J-beta primers. TCRdb reprocessed the 5' RACE reads via MiXCR and lists one record per CDR3 protein. The table shows 1,500,000 or so distinct CDR3 sequences, with almost 60% occurring only once. The sample consisted of blood. The source is a man younger than 35 in good health.

The rearrangement joins TRBV29-1 to TRBJ1-1; the D gene is possibly TRBD1 (6 bases). This CDR3 contains 13 residues. The V gene lost 5 bases and the J gene lost 0 bases, with 10 bases spanning the gap. Per the germline V gene, CDR1 is SQVTM and CDR2 is ANQGSEA. The CDR3 sequence is CSVRGKMNTEAFF. CDR3 nucleotide sequence: TGCAGCGTTAGGGGGAAAATGAACACTGAAGCTTTCTTT.

This clonotype was seen a handful of times. The rearrangement uses TRBV6-1 and TRBJ1-2, with unresolved D. The germline V and J ends were trimmed by 4 bases and 0 bases, with 15 bases remaining between them. CDR1 and CDR2 (germline): MNHNS, SASEGT. The CDR3 runs to 16 residues. The CDR3 sequence is CASSVAHPPANYGYTF. The CDR3 region has the DNA TGTGCCAGCAGTGTGGCCCACCCGCCAGCTAACTATGGCTACACCTTC.

About this clonotype: Its ends do not fully match the called genes, so a read error is possible. The chain is built from TRBV12-3 or TRBV12-4 and TRBJ1-3, with D possibly TRBD1 on 5 matching bases. The CDR3 totals 16 residues. The CDR3: CASALGRAKAGNTIYF. For the CDR3, the DNA is TGTGCCAGCGCCCTAGGCAGGGCTAAAGCTGGAAATACCATATATTTT.

This clonotype was seen more than once but under ten times. The chain employs TRBV28 and TRBJ2-6, with D possibly TRBD1 on 7 matching bases. V gave up 3 bases and J gave up 4 bases, with 13 bases separating them. This CDR3 is built from 16 residues. CDR1 and CDR2 from the germline V gene are MDHEN and SYDVKM. DNA for the CDR3: TGTGCCAGCAGTTTCTACAGGGGAGGAGGGGCCAACGTCCTGACTTTC. Translating it yields CASSFYRGGGANVLTF.

The chain couples TRBV7-9 to TRBJ2-3, with D perhaps matching TRBD1 or TRBD2 (5 bases each). Trimming stripped 4 bases from V and 1 base from J, with 18 bases between. The CDR3 contains 17 residues. CDR1 is SEHNR, CDR2 FQNEAQ, per germline (reference sequence). In DNA, the CDR3 is TGTGCCAGCAGCTCTATATCGAGAAGGGGAGGCACAGATACGCAGTATTTT. Protein product: CASSSISRRGGTDTQYF.